The source of this TCR beta chain is a study of cytomegalovirus exposure and HLA in healthy donors. General observations from the study: Overall, around 160 TCR beta chains were annotated as cytomegalovirus-associated.

Assay: immunoSEQ multiplex PCR; the TCRdb copy retains only in-frame clones and omits some. The data contain over 110,000 clones, around 85% of them seen just once; the ten biggest clones take up under 3%. Regarding this clone: The antigen is unknown.

CDR3 length: 15 amino acids. Germline V gene data show CDR1 as MNHEY and CDR2 as SMNVEV (reference sequence). V shed 3 bases and J shed 1 base, with 10 bases lying between them. These donors were members of the 120-subject validation cohort, a group separate from the roughly 700-subject first cohort. The specimen was PBMCs. The V call is TRBV27, the J call TRBJ1-5, with D tentatively TRBD1 (6 bases). The receptor was derived from a young man in good health and CMV-seronegative. The CDR3 DNA is TGTGCCAGCAGTTTTAGCAGGGGCAGCAATCAGCCCCAGCATTTT. Amino acids: CASSFSRGSNQPQHF.